Sequencing of this T cell receptor beta chain was carried out in a study of T cell changes during pregnancy in multiple sclerosis. The data were produced by immunoSEQ multiplex PCR, yet TCRdb's version contains in-frame clones alone and is incomplete. The sample includes tens of thousands of clones, around 93% of them seen just once. This clonotype was obtained from a female donor in good health, serving as a control in a pregnancy study. Some clones in this sample may be carry-over from other donors' samples. The input for sequencing was PBMCs, taken in the first trimester of pregnancy.

The CDR3 coding sequence is TGCGCCAGCAGCCAAGTCGTTATTTCACCCCTCCACTTT. This sequence encodes CASSQVVISPLHF. The chain uses TRBV4-3 and TRBJ1-6; unclear D gene. This CDR3 spans 13 amino acids. Germline lookup yields CDR1 LGHNA and CDR2 YSLEER. V gave up 1 base and J gave up 9 bases, with 7 bases separating them.